The 13 T cell receptor beta chains below come from one sample, sequenced in a study of blood T cell repertoires in COVID-19. Profiled with immunoSEQ multiplex PCR; TCRdb holds only in-frame clones, not every one. The sample shows some 150,000 clones, 80% to 90% of them seen only once. Material: peripheral blood. These receptor sequences come from a man between 40 and 49 years old with acute or convalescent COVID-19.

The chain couples TRBV7-9 to TRBJ2-5; D not certain. The CDR3 is 12 amino acids. V lost 4 bases and J lost 7, with 10 bases in between. Germline CDR1 and CDR2: SEHNR and FQNEAQ (reference sequence). For the CDR3, the DNA is TGTGCCAGCAGCTCTGCATCGGGGACCCAGTACTTC. Residues: CASSSASGTQYF.

This clone has a single count. The same CDR3 also results from other DNA sequences found in this sample. This sequence joins TRBV7-9 and TRBJ2-7, with 9 bases fitting TRBD1. There are 14 residues in the CDR3. The V gene's germline CDR1 is SEHNR and CDR2 FQNEAQ (reference sequence). The J segment lost 6 bases and the V segment lost 5 bases, leaving 8 bases of the junction unmatched. DNA for the CDR3: TGTGCCAGCAGCCTAGGACAGGGGCTGAGCGAGCAGTACTTC. As protein: CASSLGQGLSEQYF.

V and J are TRBV5-4 and TRBJ1-1; a weak D match, TRBD1 (5 bases). The CDR3 covers 14 residues. V was clipped by 0 bases and J by 4 bases, with 10 bases between them. Germline CDR1 reads SGHNT; CDR2 reads YYREEE (reference sequence). The CDR3 loop reads CASSLVGGFTEAFF. Here the CDR3 DNA reads TGTGCCAGCAGCTTGGTCGGGGGTTTCACTGAAGCTTTCTTT.

The V gene is TRBV29-1, the J gene TRBJ1-3, with D perhaps TRBD1 (5 bases). Per germline, CDR1 SQVTM and CDR2 ANQGSEA. The CDR3 is 19 residues long. V was trimmed by 2 bases and J by 0 bases, leaving 23 bases between them. The CDR3 DNA sequence: TGCAGCGTTGAAAAATACGTTGGTGTAGCGGGGGACTCTGGAAACACCATATATTTT. It encodes CSVEKYVGVAGDSGNTIYF.

The chain has TRBV4-1 and TRBJ1-1, with 9 positions matching TRBD1. From germline, CDR1 is MGHRA and CDR2 YSYEKL. CDR3 length: 16 residues. Trimming took 2 bases from V and 0 from J; bases not matched to a gene: 4. The CDR3 bases are TGCGCCAGCAGCCAATATGGACAGGGGATGAACACTGAAGCTTTCTTT. Translation gives CASSQYGQGMNTEAFF.

The rearrangement uses TRBV10-3 and TRBJ2-7, with no clear D. CDR3 length equals 13 residues. CDR1 is ENHRY, CDR2 SYGVKD, per germline. V gave up 4 bases and J gave up 2 bases, with 9 bases separating them. The CDR3 nucleotides are TGTGCCATCAGTGTTGCGGAGCCCTACGAGCAGTACTTC. The encoded protein is CAISVAEPYEQYF.

This chain links TRBV5-1 with TRBJ1-3, with unresolved D. Trimming left V 2 bases short and J 0 bases short, with 12 bases between. This CDR3 has 16 residues. The germline V gene encodes CDR1 SGHRS and CDR2 YFSETQ. CDR3 residues: CASSFSSLSSGNTIYF. CDR3 sequence (DNA): TGCGCCAGCAGCTTTTCGTCGCTATCCTCTGGAAACACCATATATTTT.

This clone was recorded a few times. The rearrangement links TRBV2 to TRBJ1-3; D is unresolved. CDR3 size: 16 residues. Trimming stripped 3 bases from V and 0 bases from J, with 12 bases between. The germline CDR1 and CDR2 sequences are SNHLY and FYNNEI. CDR3 sequence: CASSEEFSLSGNTIYF. The CDR3 DNA is TGTGCCAGCAGTGAGGAGTTTAGTCTCTCTGGAAACACCATATATTTT.

This chain joins TRBV18 and TRBJ2-7; a possible D gene is TRBD1 (5 bases). This CDR3 has 15 residues. V was trimmed by 0 bases and J by 0 bases, leaving 9 bases between them. In germline, CDR1 is KGHSH, CDR2 LQKENI. DNA for the CDR3: TGTGCCAGCTCACCACCCAGGGCCAGCTCCTACGAGCAGTACTTC. It yields the protein CASSPPRASSYEQYF.

A note on this clone: The sample carries other DNA sequences with the same CDR3. The rearrangement uses TRBV9 and TRBJ1-3; D unresolved. The V gene's germline CDR1 is SGDLS and CDR2 YYNGEE. V was clipped by 0 bases and J by 1 base, with 8 bases between them. The CDR3 is 15 residues long. Here the CDR3 reads CASSVGGGSGNTIYF. CDR3 bases: TGTGCCAGCAGCGTAGGGGGAGGGTCTGGAAACACCATATATTTT.

This chain uses TRBV19 with TRBJ1-1; perhaps TRBD1 as D (5 bases). The CDR3 is made up of 18 amino acids. V lost 6 bases and J lost 3, with 26 bases in between. Germline CDR1 and CDR2: LNHDA and SQIVND (reference sequence). For the CDR3, the DNA is TGTGCCAGTAGCAAAACGACCCCGGGACTAATGCCGCACACTGAAGCTTTCTTT. The encoded protein is CASSKTTPGLMPHTEAFF.

V and J are TRBV9 and TRBJ1-2, with TRBD1 identical over 8 bases. Per the germline V gene, CDR1 is SGDLS and CDR2 is YYNGEE. This CDR3 comprises 13 residues. Trimming removed 5 bases from V and 8 bases from J; junction bases left unmatched: 8. The CDR3 is CASRDIRGHGYTF. Here the CDR3 DNA reads TGTGCCAGCAGGGACATCAGGGGGCACGGCTACACCTTC.

This rearrangement joins TRBV27 to TRBJ2-7, with TRBD2 matching over 8 bases. V shed 5 bases, J shed 3 bases, and the junction held 6 bases outside the gene matches. CDR3 length equals 14 residues. Germline CDR1 reads MNHEY; CDR2 reads SMNVEV (reference sequence). In DNA form, the CDR3 reads TGTGCCAGCAGTACCACTAGCGGCAGCTACGAGCAGTACTTC. It specifies CASSTTSGSYEQYF.